The subject of this entry is one TCR beta chain. These data come from a study of T cell responses to AZD1222 COVID-19 vaccine. CDR3 length equals 17 residues. Germline V gene data show CDR1 as MNHNY and CDR2 as SVGAGI (reference sequence). V dropped 5 bases and J dropped 7; count of bases not matched to a gene: 13. Assay: immunoSEQ multiplex PCR; the TCRdb copy retains only in-frame clones and omits some. The sample includes about 110,000 clones, about 86% of them seen just once. The receptor was isolated from an adult in good health. Sample: peripheral blood, taken on day 0 of AZD1222 vaccination. The rearrangement links TRBV6-6 to TRBJ1-5; 11 bases align to TRBD1. Here the CDR3 reads CASSPSGTGGPRQPQHF. CDR3 bases: TGTGCCAGCAGTCCGAGTGGGACAGGGGGTCCCAGGCAGCCCCAGCATTTT.